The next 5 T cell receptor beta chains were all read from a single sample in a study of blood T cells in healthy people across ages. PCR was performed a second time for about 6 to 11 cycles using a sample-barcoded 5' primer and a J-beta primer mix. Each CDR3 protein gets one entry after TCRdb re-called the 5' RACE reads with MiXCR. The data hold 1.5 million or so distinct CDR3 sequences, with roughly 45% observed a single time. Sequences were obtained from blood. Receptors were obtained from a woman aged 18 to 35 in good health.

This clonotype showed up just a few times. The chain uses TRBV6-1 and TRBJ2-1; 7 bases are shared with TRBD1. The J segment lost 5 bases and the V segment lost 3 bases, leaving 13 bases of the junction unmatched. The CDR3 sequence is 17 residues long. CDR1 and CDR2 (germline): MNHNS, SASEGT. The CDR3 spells CASSEDPTGTSDNEQFF. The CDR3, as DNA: TGTGCCAGCAGTGAGGATCCGACAGGGACGTCCGACAATGAGCAGTTCTTC.

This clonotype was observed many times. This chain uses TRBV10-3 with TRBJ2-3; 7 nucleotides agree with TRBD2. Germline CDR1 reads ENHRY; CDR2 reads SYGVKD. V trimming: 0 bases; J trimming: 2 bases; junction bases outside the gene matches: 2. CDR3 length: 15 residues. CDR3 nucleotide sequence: TGTGCCATCAGTGAGTCGGGGGACTACACAGATACGCAGTATTTT. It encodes CAISESGDYTDTQYF.

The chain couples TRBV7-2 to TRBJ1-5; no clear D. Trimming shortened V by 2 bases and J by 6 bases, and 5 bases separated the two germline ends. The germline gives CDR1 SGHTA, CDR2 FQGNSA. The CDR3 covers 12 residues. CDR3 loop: CASSLIGQPQHF. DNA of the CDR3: TGTGCCAGCAGCTTAATAGGTCAGCCCCAGCATTTT.

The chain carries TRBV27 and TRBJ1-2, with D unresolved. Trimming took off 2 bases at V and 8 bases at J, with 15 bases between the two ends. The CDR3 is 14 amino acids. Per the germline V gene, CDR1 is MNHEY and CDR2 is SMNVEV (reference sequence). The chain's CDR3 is CASSLRTPFEGYTF. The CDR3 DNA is TGTGCCAGCAGTTTACGGACTCCCTTCGAGGGCTACACCTTC.

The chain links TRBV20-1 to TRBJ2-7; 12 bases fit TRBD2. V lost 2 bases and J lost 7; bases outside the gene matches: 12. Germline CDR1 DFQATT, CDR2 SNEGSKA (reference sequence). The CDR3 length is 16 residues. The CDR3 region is CSARPTSGRPYNEQYF. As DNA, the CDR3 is TGCAGTGCTAGACCGACTAGCGGGAGACCCTACAATGAGCAGTACTTC.